This T cell receptor (beta chain) is from a study of blood T cell repertoires in COVID-19. In the authors' workflow: Estimation of nucleated cell counts relied on the amplification of reference gene primers. The protocol was immunoSEQ multiplex PCR, while the TCRdb copy is restricted to in-frame clones and leaves out a portion. Clone size and the V and J calls come from that table; the DNA yielded D and trimming. The data hold around 300,000 clones, with around 92% observed a single time. The CDR3 totals 16 residues. Individuals drawn from 24 US areas were roughly 18 to 95 years old. Recovered status in Cohort 3 required two negative PCRs, clearance, or symptom resolution.

This clonotype was obtained from an older woman who had recovered from COVID-19. Input material: PBMCs or T cells enriched from blood (not recorded which). The chain joins TRBV1 to TRBJ2-5; no check of the table's D call, TRBD2, against the DNA was made. TRBV1 is termed a pseudogene. The CDR3 sequence is CTSTNPSGGWKETQYF. Here the CDR3 DNA reads TGCACCAGCACCAATCCTAGCGGGGGGTGGAAAGAGACCCAGTACTTC.